The 8 T cell receptor beta chains given below trace back to one sample, sequenced in a study of low-dose radiotherapy and immunotherapy resistance in tumors. Described time point: before trial treatment. Alpha and beta chains were covered, as first-strand cDNA relied on TRAV- and TRBV-specific primers. Over roughly 20 PCR cycles, TCRs were amplified from a constant-region primer and V-primer adapter. Each CDR3 protein gets one entry after TCRdb re-called the reads with MiXCR. The sample records roughly 60,000 distinct CDR3 sequences, around 25% being singletons. Sequenced here: PBMCs, sampled before treatment. The receptor set was obtained from a male donor with prostate cancer.

The sample holds many counts of this clonotype. V is TRBV20-1 and J is TRBJ2-1; 11 nucleotides agree with TRBD2. J lost 4 bases, V lost 3 bases, and 5 bases had no gene match. The CDR3 has 15 residues. Germline V gene data show CDR1 as DFQATT and CDR2 as SNEGSKA (reference sequence). In nucleotides, the CDR3 is TGCAGTGCTAGTACCGGGACTAGCGGTTACAATGAGCAGTTCTTC. Its translation is CSASTGTSGYNEQFF.

This clonotype was seen just once. The rearrangement joins TRBV20-1 to TRBJ2-7; TRBD2 agrees at 7 bases. This CDR3 has 12 residues. Per germline, CDR1 DFQATT and CDR2 SNEGSKA (reference sequence). Unmatched junction bases numbered 6, after V lost 6 bases and J lost 4 bases. The CDR3 sequence: CSAAGDGYEQYF. The CDR3 bases are TGCAGTGCCGCGGGAGATGGTTACGAGCAGTACTTC.

The table lists this clonotype with a few counts. The chain is built from TRBV6-4 and TRBJ2-5; TRBD2 matches 7 bases. CDR3 length: 15 amino acids. Germline V gene lookup returns CDR1 MRHNA and CDR2 SNTAGT. V shed 4 bases and J 1 base; nucleotides not matched to a gene: 6. The CDR3 region is CASSASAGSQETQYF. CDR3 coding DNA: TGTGCCAGCAGTGCCTCAGCGGGATCCCAAGAGACCCAGTACTTC.

On this clonotype: Since a far larger clone is one base different, this is likely a read error. This CDR3 is CASSSTSAYYNEQYF. CDR3 DNA sequence: TGTGCCAGCAGCTCTACCAGCGCTTACTACAATGAGCAGTACTTC. The gene calls are TRBV5-8 and TRBJ2-1, with no clear D. The assigned J gene may be wrong: the sequence end matches TRBJ2-7 better. The CDR3 is made up of 15 amino acids. Germline V CDR1 and CDR2: SGHTS, YDEGEE.

This clonotype was seen at least ten times. The gene calls are TRBV28 and TRBJ2-3; 11 bases are a match to TRBD2. Germline V gene data show CDR1 as MDHEN and CDR2 as SYDVKM. After removal of 2 bases from V and 6 bases from J, the junction contained 10 bases not matched to a gene. The CDR3 loop spans 17 amino acids. CDR3 coding DNA: TGTGCCAGCAGTTTAACTCGGCTAGCGGGGGGACCGGATACGCAGTATTTT. Amino acids: CASSLTRLAGGPDTQYF.

This clonotype came up many times. This chain links TRBV19 with TRBJ1-3, with D unclear. The CDR3 spans 18 residues. Germline assignment: CDR1 LNHDA and CDR2 SQIVND (reference sequence). The V end was cut by 0 bases, the J end by 0 bases, with 15 bases between. The CDR3 bases are TGTGCCAGTAGTATAGAAGGGCTCGTTGGGATCTCTGGAAACACCATATATTTT. Translated, it gives CASSIEGLVGISGNTIYF. The full variable domain, its missing parts supplied by reference TRBV19 and TRBJ1-3, is DGGITQSPKYLFRKEGQNVTLSCEQNLNHDAMYWYRQDPGQGLRLIYYSQIVNDFQKGDIAEGYSVSREKKESFPLTVTSAQKNPTAFYLCASSIEGLVGISGNTIYFGEGSWLTVV.

The gene calls are TRBV25-1 and TRBJ2-5; D is ambiguous. Trimming took 1 base from V and 10 from J, leaving 7 bases between them. From germline, CDR1 is MGHDK and CDR2 SYGVNS. The CDR3 sequence is 11 residues long. The DNA of the CDR3 is TGTGCCAGCAGTGAATTCATGGACCAGTACTTC. It yields the protein CASSEFMDQYF.

In its sample, this clonotype was seen many times. V is TRBV28 and J is TRBJ2-3; unclear D gene. This CDR3 region has 12 residues. V was cut by 1 base and J by 6 bases, with 5 bases left in between. Germline V lookup: CDR1 MDHEN, CDR2 SYDVKM. The DNA for the CDR3 is TGTGCCAGCAGTTTATCCGGGGATACGCAGTATTTT. It is translated as CASSLSGDTQYF.